What follows describes a single T cell receptor (beta chain). Only in-frame clones appear in the TCRdb table, and some are missing; sequencing was by immunoSEQ multiplex PCR. The table includes about 340,000 clones, around nine tenths detected once. The data are from a study of blood T cell repertoires in COVID-19. Study in general: Researchers got acute and convalescent COVID-19 samples from the United States, Italy and Spain.

The CDR3 is 13 amino acids. V lost 2 bases to trimming and J lost 5 bases; unmatched junction nucleotides: 3. Germline V gene sequence: CDR1 SGHNT, CDR2 YYREEE (reference sequence). The rearrangement joins TRBV5-4 to TRBJ1-2, with 7 bases identical to TRBD1. The sample was peripheral blood. This receptor was obtained from a woman under 30 who had recovered from COVID-19. The CDR3 DNA sequence: TGTGCCAGCAGCTTTCAGGGGGGATATGGCTACACCTTC. It yields the protein CASSFQGGYGYTF. The complete variable domain, with remaining parts taken from reference TRBV5-4 and TRBJ1-2, reads ETGVTQSPTHLIKTRGQQVTLRCSSQSGHNTVSWYQQALGQGPQFIFQYYREEENGRGNFPPRFSGLQFPNYSSELNVNALELDDSALYLCASSFQGGYGYTFGSGTRLTVV.